Listed below are T cell receptor beta chains from one sample, sequenced in a study of T-cell reconstitution after alpha-beta-depleted transplantation in children. TCRdb analysed the PCR reads with MiXCR anew, one entry per CDR3 protein. Of some 300,000 distinct CDR3 sequences in the sample, about a tenth were seen once. Sequenced material: PBMCs, taken before TCRalphabeta/CD19-depleted stem cell transplant. These receptors were taken from a boy in the first two years of life with acute myeloid leukemia, due to receive a stem cell transplant. Both conserved end residues are part of each CDR3.

V | CDR3
TRBV10-2 | CASSMTHFGNQPQHF
TRBV18 | CASSSRDRGEQYF
TRBV6-5 | CASGPYGTGFYEQYF
TRBV6-5 | CASSYGQSYQPQHF
TRBV6-1 | CASTQGLRETQYF
TRBV11-2 | CASSRPGLKNTEAFF
TRBV7-2 | CASSFGLAGGDTQYF
TRBV25-1 | CASSDRLSGGTYEQYF
TRBV5-4 | CASSLHRSTDTQYF
TRBV7-8 | CASSPTRDTQYF
TRBV20-1 | CSARVARGQTQYF
TRBV5-6 | CASSLWREKKLAKNIQYF
TRBV27 | CASRLRNQGAYEQYF
TRBV7-9 | CASGLTSTDTQYF
TRBV5-8 | CASSLDYHRRELFF
TRBV28 | CASSLMGQLNYGYTF
TRBV28 | CASSLGGPQTQYF
TRBV20-1 | CSANPTPTLAKNIQYF
TRBV4-2 | CASSQEETHTGELFF
TRBV6-1 | CASSFGTGRDEKLFF
TRBV12-3/TRBV12-4 | CASSLGWVSGANVLTF
TRBV20-1 | CSAPGLAGDGTQYF
TRBV29-1 | CSVGRRDRGLNEQFF
TRBV5-1 | CASSHSGDAWAETQYF
TRBV20-1 | CSASFSGTSGEQYF
TRBV7-2 | CASSLRGGLSSQETQYF
TRBV6-5 | CASSDSGTGDEQFF
TRBV5-5 | CASSLWVLAGITDTQYF
TRBV28 | CASRPVGVLLEQYF
TRBV28 | CASRYGASNQPQHF
TRBV7-6 | CASSLDFTPYEQYF
TRBV29-1 | CSVGSDEQYF
TRBV27 | CASSFNNEQFF
TRBV12-3/TRBV12-4 | CASNGGQGTDTQYF
TRBV6-4 | CASSGTSGSNEQFF
TRBV10-2 | CATEQISYNEQFF
TRBV7-2 | CASSLAGAILIYNEQFF
TRBV19 | CASIGRGSHEQYF
TRBV5-1 | CASSLAGREVNYGYTF
TRBV20-1 | CSARGRLSYNEQFF
TRBV11-2 | CASRPRNGGREQYF
TRBV7-6 | CASSQEGDSPNTQYF
TRBV6-2/TRBV6-3 | CASSYLGNTEAFF
TRBV12-5 | CASVTAGAQSYEQYF
TRBV3-1 | CASSQGTSANTGELFF
TRBV15 | CATSRDEAANYGYTF
TRBV6-2/TRBV6-3 | CASRRGGMTEKLFF
TRBV5-1 | CASSSTGDHLTYEQYF
TRBV29-1 | CSVGNGNQPQHF
TRBV29-1 | CSVRVQGHGYTF
TRBV5-6 | CASSLLTGVNQPQHF
TRBV20-1 | CSARDRGYYGYTF
TRBV11-2 | CASSLDPGQGAGYTF
TRBV5-6 | CASSPLLSTDTQYF
TRBV12-3/TRBV12-4 | CASSLERQGATQYF